Below, 8 T cell receptor beta chains from the same sample are listed, as sequenced in a study of T cell repertoires in cytomegalovirus infection. No antigen is known for these receptors. TCRdb reanalysed the reads using MiXCR and keeps one entry per CDR3 protein. The sample lists roughly 990,000 distinct CDR3 sequences; around 32% were seen once. Sequences were derived from cultured CD8+ T cells from PBMCs, sampled from culture after CMV antigen stimulation. All receptors come from a human donor in good health (CMV status not recorded). Some clones in this sample may be carry-over from other donors' samples.

This clonotype was seen at least ten times. The chain couples TRBV12-3 or TRBV12-4 to TRBJ1-5; 7 bases map to TRBD1. The CDR3 spans 19 residues. V shed 3 bases and J 0 bases; nucleotides not matched to a gene: 14. The CDR3 loop reads CASSFNIPRGTYSNQPQHF. CDR3 nucleotide sequence: TGTGCCAGCAGTTTTAACATTCCCAGGGGGACTTATAGCAATCAGCCCCAGCATTTT.

The rearrangement joins TRBV12-3 or TRBV12-4 to TRBJ1-1, with 11 nucleotides matching TRBD1. The V segment lost 10 bases and the J segment 6 bases; nucleotides outside the gene matches: 16. The CDR3 contains 16 residues. This CDR3 is CANTSPGTGGVAEAFF. Here the CDR3 DNA reads TGTGCCAACACCTCCCCGGGGACAGGGGGGGTCGCTGAAGCTTTCTTT.

This clonotype was counted ten times or more. This rearrangement joins TRBV6-5 to TRBJ2-5, with D unclear. V lost 1 base and J lost 4, with 1 base in between. Germline CDR1 and CDR2: MNHEY and SVGAGI. This CDR3 contains 11 residues. The CDR3 here is CASSYLETQYF. The CDR3 region has the DNA TGTGCCAGCAGTTACTTAGAGACCCAGTACTTC.

This clonotype was seen more than once but under ten times. The chain recombines TRBV6-6 with TRBJ2-7, with TRBD1 as a possible D gene (5 bases). Germline CDR1 is MNHNY and CDR2 is SVGAGI (reference sequence). Between the trimmed V and J ends, which lost 2 bases and 4 bases, there was a span of 9 bases. The CDR3 length is 13 residues. The CDR3 coding sequence is TGTGCCAGCAGTTACGGGGCGCGGTACGAGCAGTACGTC. Its translation is CASSYGARYEQYV.

J is TRBJ2-7 and V is TRBV6-1, with D perhaps TRBD1 or TRBD2 (5 bases each). Germline assignment: CDR1 MNHNS and CDR2 SASEGT. The ends were cut back, 4 bases at V and 0 bases at J, with 16 bases in the middle. This CDR3 is 16 amino acids long. The CDR3 here is CASSVGGPRSSYEQYV. CDR3 coding DNA: TGTGCCAGCAGTGTTGGGGGACCAAGAAGCTCCTACGAGCAGTACGTC.

Regarding this clonotype: Mismatch with germline at one junction end may stem from a read error. The CDR3 reads CASSPERDYSYTF. The CDR3 region has the DNA TGTGCCAGCAGTCCTGAAAGGGACTATAGCTACACCTTC. The rearrangement links TRBV28 to TRBJ1-2; D may be TRBD1 (5 bases). The CDR3 spans 13 residues. Germline lookup yields CDR1 MDHEN and CDR2 SYDVKM.

In regard to this clonotype: A read error may account for a junction end that differs from germline. This chain uses TRBV19 with TRBJ1-4; D is possibly TRBD1 (5 bases). Germline CDR1 LNHDA, CDR2 SQIVND (reference sequence). CDR3 size: 10 residues. Here the CDR3 DNA reads TGTGCCAGTACCCGGGGCAGCAGGCGGTTT. It translates to CASTRGSRRF.

The chain joins TRBV29-1 to TRBJ2-3; D not resolved. The V end lost 6 bases, the J end lost 5 bases, and 12 bases lay between the germline ends. The germline V gene encodes CDR1 SQVTM and CDR2 ANQGSEA. The CDR3 covers 12 residues. The CDR3 sequence is CSVDLLGDTQYF. Written as DNA, the CDR3 is TGCAGCGTCGACCTGTTGGGAGATACGCAGTATTTT.